Below are 25 T cell receptor beta chains sequenced from a single sample in a study of Graves' ophthalmopathy and Graves' hyperthyroidism. RNA transcripts served as template for amplifying TCR beta CDR3 sequences. Following a first-round RT-PCR that used HTBI primers, a second-round multiplex PCR was carried out. TCRdb recomputed calls from the multiplex PCR reads with MiXCR, one row per CDR3 protein. The repertoire holds a few hundred thousand distinct CDR3 sequences, with 20% to 25% as singletons. The specimen sequenced was peripheral blood. The receptors derive from a woman under 30 with stable Graves' hyperthyroidism.

Here the CDR3 DNA reads TGTGCCAGCAGTGGAGTCAGGCAGCCCCAGCATTTT. It translates to CASSGVRQPQHF. The chain has TRBV28 and TRBJ1-5, with D hard to call. Germline CDR1 and CDR2: MDHEN and SYDVKM. Deletions cut 5 bases from V and 7 bases from J, with 9 bases between. The CDR3 has 12 residues.

This chain links TRBV28 with TRBJ1-1; weak D call: TRBD1 (5 bases). The CDR3 is 16 amino acids. Germline values: CDR1 MDHEN, CDR2 SYDVKM. Trimming removed 7 bases at V and 2 bases at J, with 20 bases between. The CDR3 DNA sequence: TGTGCCAGCAAGCTAGAACAGGCGGCATCTAACACTGAAGCTTTCTTT. It encodes CASKLEQAASNTEAFF.

This clonotype showed up many times. This sequence joins TRBV19 and TRBJ2-7, with D perhaps TRBD2 (6 bases). Looked up from germline, CDR1 is LNHDA and CDR2 is SQIVND (reference sequence). Trimming left V 8 bases short and J 0 bases short, with 11 bases between. There are 13 residues in the CDR3. The CDR3 DNA reads as TGTGCCAGTTGGGACTTTATCTCCTACGAGCAGTACTTC. It yields the protein CASWDFISYEQYF.

The sample holds many counts of this clonotype. V and J are TRBV6-2 or TRBV6-3 and TRBJ2-4; D is unclear. The germline V gene has CDR1 MNHEY and CDR2 SVGEGT. The CDR3 sequence is 17 residues long. V shed 2 bases and J shed 0 bases, with 14 bases lying between them. The CDR3 loop reads CASSYTPIPLAKNIQYF. The CDR3 nucleotides are TGTGCCAGCAGTTACACGCCAATTCCCCTAGCCAAAAACATTCAGTACTTC.

This clonotype was seen at least ten times. The chain couples TRBV11-2 to TRBJ2-5; D may be TRBD1 (5 bases). V was trimmed by 5 bases and J by 4 bases, leaving 14 bases between them. This CDR3 spans 14 amino acids. Germline CDR1 and CDR2: SGHAT and FQNNGV. The CDR3 loop is CASSTSVTVETQYF. CDR3 nucleotide sequence: TGTGCCAGCAGCACTTCGGTGACAGTAGAGACCCAGTACTTC.

This clonotype was picked up many times. The genes are TRBV12-3 or TRBV12-4 and TRBJ1-5; D unresolved. The CDR3 is made up of 14 amino acids. The ends were cut back, 5 bases at V and 3 bases at J, with 11 bases in the middle. The CDR3 here is CASSLGPHNQPQHF. The CDR3, as DNA: TGTGCCAGCAGTCTAGGACCCCACAATCAGCCCCAGCATTTT.

This clonotype was observed many times. This chain uses TRBV6-5 with TRBJ2-2, with D hard to call. Trimming cost V 6 bases and J 0 bases, with 8 bases left between them. The CDR3 sequence is 14 residues long. Germline V gives CDR1 MNHEY, CDR2 SVGAGI. The CDR3 DNA follows: TGTGCCAGCAGAGGACCCGCGAACACCGGGGAGCTGTTTTTT. Translated, it gives CASRGPANTGELFF.

DNA for the CDR3: TGTGCCAGCAATGGGGCGAACACTGAAGCTTTCTTT. Protein sequence: CASNGANTEAFF. The chain couples TRBV7-8 to TRBJ1-1; D perhaps matches TRBD1 (5 bases). This CDR3 spans 12 amino acids. Looked up from germline, CDR1 is SGHVS and CDR2 is FQNEAQ. V lost 7 bases to trimming and J lost 1 base, with 7 bases between them.

This chain uses TRBV6-2 or TRBV6-3 with TRBJ2-6, with 9 nucleotides matching TRBD1. The CDR3 is 18 residues long. J lost 0 bases, V lost 6 bases, and 9 bases had no gene match. Germline V gene sequence: CDR1 MNHEY, CDR2 SVGEGT. In DNA, the CDR3 is TGTGCCAGCAGGGCAACCACAGGGGGCCTCTCTGGGGCCAACGTCCTGACTTTC. It encodes CASRATTGGLSGANVLTF.

This clonotype occurred a few times. The chain uses TRBV18 and TRBJ2-7; D possibly uses TRBD1 or TRBD2 (6 bases each). The germline V gene has CDR1 KGHSH and CDR2 LQKENI. Deletions cut 4 bases from V and 6 bases from J, with 13 bases between. CDR3 size: 13 residues. The CDR3 region is CASSRNRDSEQYF. For the CDR3, the DNA is TGTGCCAGCTCACGAAACAGGGACTCCGAGCAGTACTTC.

This clonotype appeared many times. This chain links TRBV12-3 or TRBV12-4 with TRBJ1-5; 8 bases are shared with TRBD1. The CDR3 loop spans 15 amino acids. V trimming: 5 bases; J trimming: 4 bases; junction bases outside the gene matches: 7. The chain's CDR3 is CASSLTGEKNQPQHF. In DNA form, the CDR3 reads TGTGCCAGCAGTCTGACAGGGGAAAAGAATCAGCCCCAGCATTTT.

Many counts were recorded for this clonotype. The V gene is TRBV9, the J gene TRBJ2-5; the match to TRBD2 covers 9 bases. The CDR3 runs 15 residues. The germline V gene has CDR1 SGDLS and CDR2 YYNGEE. V was pared by 4 bases and J by 4 bases, with 8 bases of the junction left unmatched. The CDR3, as DNA: TGTGCCAGCAGCCCGGCCAGCGGGAGGATAGAGACCCAGTACTTC. It codes for CASSPASGRIETQYF. Using reference TRBV9 and TRBJ2-5 for the parts outside the CDR3, the full variable domain is DSGVTQTPKHLITATGQRVTLRCSPRSGDLSVYWYQQSLDQGLQFLIQYYNGEERAKGNILERFSAQQFPDLHSELNLSSLELGDSALYFCASSPASGRIETQYFGPGTRLLVL.

This clonotype has a count of ten or more. The chain combines TRBV6-2 or TRBV6-3 with TRBJ2-2; a possible D gene is TRBD2 (6 bases). Looked up from germline, CDR1 is MNHEY and CDR2 is SVGEGT. Trimming stripped 4 bases from V and 3 bases from J, with 18 bases between. CDR3 size: 17 residues. CDR3 sequence reads: CASSSLQTRRDTGELFF. In DNA form, the CDR3 reads TGTGCCAGCAGTTCGCTTCAGACTAGGAGGGACACCGGGGAGCTGTTTTTT.

Ten or more counts support this clonotype. The chain couples TRBV6-4 to TRBJ2-5; tentatively, D is TRBD2 (6 bases). The CDR3 is 13 residues long. Germline values: CDR1 MRHNA, CDR2 SNTAGT. Trimming stripped 6 bases from V and 5 bases from J, with 13 bases between. In nucleotides, the CDR3 is TGTGCCAGCAGCCGGGACTTAGCTGAGACCCAGTACTTC. Protein product: CASSRDLAETQYF.

The rearrangement links TRBV6-2 or TRBV6-3 to TRBJ2-7; possibly TRBD1 or TRBD2 for D (6 bases each). There are 12 residues in the CDR3. V was pared by 7 bases and J by 6 bases, with 13 bases between. In germline, CDR1 is MNHEY, CDR2 SVGEGT. CDR3 bases: TGTGCCAGCAAGCTACAGGGAGGCGAGCAGTACTTC. It translates to CASKLQGGEQYF.

J is TRBJ2-5 and V is TRBV29-1; 7 bases match TRBD2. With 1 base clipped from V and 1 base from J, the junction kept 6 bases outside the gene matches. The V gene's germline CDR1 is SQVTM and CDR2 ANQGSEA. This CDR3 is built from 15 residues. The CDR3 coding sequence is TGCAGCGTTGAAGGCGGGAGTAGGGGCCAAGAGACCCAGTACTTC. Translated: CSVEGGSRGQETQYF. Based on the CDR3 plus reference TRBV29-1 and TRBJ2-5, the full variable domain is SAVISQKPSRDICQRGTSLTIQCQVDSQVTMMFWYRQQPGQSLTLIATANQGSEATYESGFVIDKFPISRPNLTFSTLTVSNMSPEDSSIYLCSVEGGSRGQETQYFGPGTRLLVL.

This clonotype was counted only a few times. At one end the junction does not follow the germline gene, possibly because of a read error. The rearrangement links TRBV7-9 to TRBJ1-6; D ambiguous. The germline gives CDR1 SEHNR, CDR2 FQNEAQ (reference sequence). The CDR3 is 15 residues long. The CDR3 DNA is TGTGCCAGCGGCCTAGGGCCCTCCAATAATTCACCCCTCCACTTT. Translated: CASGLGPSNNSPLHF.

In the case of this clonotype: A clone one base away is much larger, so this may be a read error. The chain is built from TRBV7-2 and TRBJ1-2, with D uncertain. This CDR3 has 15 amino acids. Germline V CDR1 and CDR2: SGHTA, FQGNSA. CDR3 DNA: TGTGCCAGCAGCACCCAACGGGTATCTAACTATGGCTACTCCTTC. Amino acid sequence: CASSTQRVSNYGYSF.

As for this clonotype: An end of the junction differs from the germline gene, which may be a read error. The genes are TRBV2 and TRBJ2-7; maybe TRBD2 (5 bases). Germline loops: CDR1 SNHLY, CDR2 FYNNEI. The CDR3 spans 13 residues. The CDR3: CAGSERGSYEQYF. CDR3 in DNA: TGTGCCGGCAGTGAGCGCGGGTCCTACGAGCAGTACTTC.

This clonotype has a count of ten or more. V gene TRBV11-2 combines with J gene TRBJ1-3; D call uncertain. Between the trimmed V and J ends, which lost 0 bases and 0 bases, there was a span of 6 bases. CDR1 and CDR2 from the germline V gene are SGHAT and FQNNGV. CDR3 length: 15 amino acids. The CDR3 sequence: CASSLDSISGNTIYF. CDR3 nucleotides: TGTGCCAGCAGCTTAGACTCCATCTCTGGAAACACCATATATTTT.

The sample holds a few counts of this clonotype. One base away lies a much larger clone, so this may be a sequencing read error. This chain joins TRBV7-2 and TRBJ1-2; D remains unclear. From germline, CDR1 is SGHTA and CDR2 FQGNSA. V dropped 4 bases and J dropped 5 bases, with 11 bases sitting between them. The CDR3 runs 13 residues. The CDR3 spells CASSSLVVYGYTF. The CDR3 DNA reads TGTGCCAGCAGCTCCCTCGTAGTTTATGGCTACACCTTC.

In the case of this clonotype: Its ends do not fully match the called genes, so a read error is possible. The chain carries TRBV28 and TRBJ2-5; D gene uncertain. Germline loops: CDR1 MDHEN, CDR2 SYDVKM. This CDR3 region has 10 residues. DNA for the CDR3: TGTGCCAGCAGAAAGGAAACCCGGTACTTC. Encoded protein: CASRKETRYF.

There are many counts of this clonotype. This chain joins TRBV29-1 and TRBJ2-7, with D perhaps TRBD2 (5 bases). With 4 bases removed from V and 2 bases from J, the gap between germline ends came to 12 bases. Germline values: CDR1 SQVTM, CDR2 ANQGSEA. The CDR3 extends over 13 amino acids. The CDR3 sequence: CSVVRASTYEQYF. CDR3 sequence (DNA): TGCAGCGTTGTGCGGGCCTCGACCTACGAGCAGTACTTC.

This clonotype was counted many times. This chain uses TRBV20-1 with TRBJ1-2; the D gene is possibly TRBD1 (6 bases). V gave up 4 bases and J gave up 8 bases, with 20 bases separating them. The CDR3 runs 14 residues. Germline V gives CDR1 DFQATT, CDR2 SNEGSKA (reference sequence). CDR3 bases: TGCAGTGCTACAAGACTAAACAGGGTCGAGGGCTACACCTTC. Protein product: CSATRLNRVEGYTF.

V is TRBV10-2 and J is TRBJ2-5, with D possibly matching TRBD2 (6 bases). The V end lost 5 bases, the J end lost 2 bases, and 12 bases lay between the germline ends. Germline V gene sequence: CDR1 WSHSY, CDR2 SAAADI. The CDR3 runs to 14 residues. The CDR3 reads CASSRTNRQETQYF. The CDR3 DNA is TGCGCCAGCAGTCGGACTAACCGACAAGAGACCCAGTACTTC.